These 27 T cell receptor beta chains share one sample of origin, sequenced in a study of T cells in Graves' hyperthyroidism and ophthalmopathy. RNA transcripts served as the template for amplifying TCR beta CDR3 regions. TCR CDR3 regions were first amplified by RT-PCR with HTBI primers. TCRdb called the multiplex PCR reads again in MiXCR, with one record for every CDR3 protein. The data contain hundreds of thousands of distinct CDR3 sequences, roughly a sixth of them singletons. The sequencing sample was made of blood. The source is a woman between 50 and 59 years old with Graves' hyperthyroidism that later progressed to Graves' ophthalmopathy.

This clonotype appeared a few times. The J gene is TRBJ2-1, the V gene TRBV6-1; perhaps TRBD1 as D (5 bases). Between the trimmed V and J ends, which lost 0 bases and 3 bases, there was a span of 12 bases. The CDR3 has 16 residues. Germline CDR1 MNHNS, CDR2 SASEGT. CDR3 sequence reads: CASSEAPGFIYNEQFF. The DNA for the CDR3 is TGTGCCAGCAGTGAAGCTCCAGGGTTCATCTACAATGAGCAGTTCTTC.

This clonotype has a handful of counts. The gene calls are TRBV11-2 and TRBJ2-2; a possible D gene is TRBD2 (7 bases). Per the germline V gene, CDR1 is SGHAT and CDR2 is FQNNGV. The CDR3 is 16 amino acids. V lost 3 bases and J lost 1, with 12 bases in between. CDR3 in amino acids: CASSLGGGWNTGELFF. In DNA form, the CDR3 reads TGTGCCAGCAGCTTGGGCGGGGGCTGGAACACCGGGGAGCTGTTTTTT.

This clonotype was counted between two and nine times. The chain joins TRBV9 to TRBJ1-3; no reliable D call. CDR3 size: 14 residues. V was shortened by 1 base and J by 0 bases, with 5 bases between the two germline ends. The germline V gene encodes CDR1 SGDLS and CDR2 YYNGEE. CDR3 coding DNA: TGTGCCAGCAGCGTACGGCGCTCTGGAAACACCATATATTTT. Its translation: CASSVRRSGNTIYF. Looking up the rest from reference TRBV9 and TRBJ1-3 gives the full variable domain: DSGVTQTPKHLITATGQRVTLRCSPRSGDLSVYWYQQSLDQGLQFLIQYYNGEERAKGNILERFSAQQFPDLHSELNLSSLELGDSALYFCASSVRRSGNTIYFGEGSWLTVV.

V is TRBV30 and J is TRBJ2-3, with D perhaps matching TRBD1 or TRBD2 (5 bases each). This CDR3 is built from 12 residues. Trimming pared 5 bases from V and 0 bases from J, leaving 6 bases between. CDR1 is GTSNPN and CDR2 is SVGIG in the germline V gene (reference sequence). CDR3 in DNA: TGTGCCTGGGGGGGAAGCACAGATACGCAGTATTTT. Residues: CAWGGSTDTQYF.

The table lists this clonotype with a few counts. The chain combines TRBV29-1 with TRBJ2-5; no clear D gene. Per the germline V gene, CDR1 is SQVTM and CDR2 is ANQGSEA. The CDR3 runs 11 residues. Between the trimmed V and J ends, which lost 0 bases and 4 bases, there was a span of 3 bases. CDR3 sequence: CSVEDRETQYF. CDR3 nucleotide sequence: TGCAGCGTTGAAGATAGAGAGACCCAGTACTTC.

This chain connects TRBV6-1 to TRBJ1-2; the D is unclear. The CDR3 is 15 residues long. Trimming took 5 bases from V and 3 from J, leaving 16 bases between them. The germline V gene encodes CDR1 MNHNS and CDR2 SASEGT. Written as DNA, the CDR3 is TGTGCCAGCAGTCGATTAACGGGCCGGGACTATGGCTACACCTTC. Residues: CASSRLTGRDYGYTF.

The chain links TRBV29-1 to TRBJ1-5; 7 nucleotides line up with TRBD1. Germline lookup yields CDR1 SQVTM and CDR2 ANQGSEA. J gave up 1 base and V 6 bases, and 3 bases lay outside the gene matches. The CDR3 covers 13 residues. The CDR3 sequence: CSVQGGSNQPQHF. The CDR3 DNA reads TGCAGCGTCCAGGGGGGGAGCAATCAGCCCCAGCATTTT. The full variable domain, completed using reference TRBV29-1 and TRBJ1-5, is SAVISQKPSRDICQRGTSLTIQCQVDSQVTMMFWYRQQPGQSLTLIATANQGSEATYESGFVIDKFPISRPNLTFSTLTVSNMSPEDSSIYLCSVQGGSNQPQHFGDGTRLSIL.

V is TRBV20-1 and J is TRBJ2-7; D not certain. This CDR3 region has 13 residues. From germline, CDR1 is DFQATT and CDR2 SNEGSKA (reference sequence). Trimming took off 5 bases at V and 0 bases at J, with 11 bases between the two ends. The chain's CDR3 is CSAGGYSSYEQYF. CDR3 coding DNA: TGCAGTGCTGGCGGATATAGCTCCTACGAGCAGTACTTC.

This clonotype was observed many times. The chain uses TRBV20-1 and TRBJ2-1; 7 bases map to TRBD2. The ends lost 5 bases at V and 2 bases at J; junction bases unmatched: 6. CDR3 size: 14 residues. Germline V gene lookup returns CDR1 DFQATT and CDR2 SNEGSKA (reference sequence). The CDR3 sequence is CSASAGETYNEQFF. CDR3 nucleotides: TGCAGTGCTTCGGCGGGGGAGACCTACAATGAGCAGTTCTTC.

V is TRBV20-1 and J is TRBJ2-7; possibly TRBD1 or TRBD2 for D (5 bases each). In germline, CDR1 is DFQATT, CDR2 SNEGSKA (reference sequence). The CDR3 is 15 amino acids. The germline V and J ends were trimmed by 4 bases and 7 bases, with 23 bases remaining between them. The CDR3 sequence: CSAKKPGILWGEQYF. CDR3 bases: TGCAGTGCTAAAAAGCCCGGGATTTTATGGGGGGAGCAGTACTTC.

V usage is TRBV6-5 and J usage is TRBJ2-3, with 9 bases identical to TRBD1. J was trimmed by 5 bases and V by 0 bases; bases with no gene match: 15. The CDR3 covers 19 residues. Germline CDR1 MNHEY, CDR2 SVGAGI. The DNA for the CDR3 is TGTGCCAGCAGTTACTCCCATCCCAGCCGGGACAGGGTAGAAGATACGCAGTATTTT. Encoded protein: CASSYSHPSRDRVEDTQYF.

This clonotype was counted at least ten times. The chain recombines TRBV7-8 with TRBJ2-7; 9 nucleotides match TRBD1. The CDR3 runs to 14 residues. CDR1 is SGHVS, CDR2 FQNEAQ, per germline. J was trimmed by 5 bases and V by 7 bases; bases with no gene match: 9. The CDR3 loop is CASTTGQGSNEQYF. The CDR3 nucleotides read TGTGCCAGCACCACCGGACAGGGGTCCAACGAGCAGTACTTC.

This rearrangement joins TRBV7-9 to TRBJ2-1; D remains ambiguous. CDR3 length: 13 amino acids. Germline CDR1 and CDR2: SEHNR and FQNEAQ (reference sequence). V was pared by 5 bases and J by 4 bases, with 9 bases between. For the CDR3, the DNA is TGTGCCAGCAGCACCACAGAGTACAATGAGCAGTTCTTC. It specifies CASSTTEYNEQFF.

Remarks on this clonotype: One end of the junction fails to match germline, which may point to a read error. The chain couples TRBV7-3 to TRBJ2-1; the match to TRBD2 covers 8 bases. CDR1 is SGHTA, CDR2 FQGTGA, per germline. CDR3 size: 17 residues. The CDR3 sequence: CASSLIPGGTSNNEQFF. CDR3 in DNA: TGTGCCAGCAGCTTAATTCCGGGGGGGACCTCCAACAATGAGCAGTTCTTC.

The sample holds many counts of this clonotype. The rearrangement links TRBV9 to TRBJ2-5; the match to TRBD1 covers 8 bases. The junction had 6 bases not matched to a gene; V was cut back by 3 bases and J by 5 bases. The CDR3 runs 14 residues. Germline CDR1 and CDR2: SGDLS and YYNGEE. This chain's CDR3 is CASSDAGGLETQYF. DNA of the CDR3: TGTGCCAGCAGCGACGCAGGGGGCCTGGAGACCCAGTACTTC. The complete variable domain, with remaining parts taken from reference TRBV9 and TRBJ2-5, reads DSGVTQTPKHLITATGQRVTLRCSPRSGDLSVYWYQQSLDQGLQFLIQYYNGEERAKGNILERFSAQQFPDLHSELNLSSLELGDSALYFCASSDAGGLETQYFGPGTRLLVL.

This clonotype was recorded many times. The J gene is TRBJ1-5, the V gene TRBV7-3; no reliable D call. Deletions cut 1 base from V and 5 bases from J, with 6 bases between. Germline assignment: CDR1 SGHTA and CDR2 FQGTGA. CDR3 size: 13 residues. CDR3 protein: CASSLSPDQPQHF. CDR3 bases: TGTGCCAGCAGCTTAAGTCCGGATCAGCCCCAGCATTTT.

The chain joins TRBV12-3 or TRBV12-4 to TRBJ2-2, with D possibly TRBD1 on 6 matching bases. CDR3 length equals 15 residues. Trimming removed 0 bases at V and 4 bases at J, with 9 bases between. CDR3 DNA: TGTGCCAGCAGTTTAGCGGGGGCGGGCACCGGGGAGCTGTTTTTT. Translation gives CASSLAGAGTGELFF.

In this sample, this clonotype turned up a few times. V is TRBV20-1 and J is TRBJ2-1, with unresolved D. The germline V and J ends were trimmed by 3 bases and 4 bases, with 13 bases remaining between them. The CDR3 length is 14 residues. Germline lookup yields CDR1 DFQATT and CDR2 SNEGSKA (reference sequence). The CDR3 region is CSARASASYNEQFF. CDR3 sequence (DNA): TGCAGTGCTAGGGCCTCGGCTTCGTACAATGAGCAGTTCTTC.

At least ten counts were recorded for this clonotype. The chain carries TRBV12-3 or TRBV12-4 and TRBJ1-6; TRBD1 aligns across 9 bases. J was trimmed by 8 bases and V by 6 bases; bases with no gene match: 5. The CDR3 is made up of 14 amino acids. The CDR3 reads CASSLTGGDSPLHF. The CDR3 DNA is TGTGCCAGCAGCTTAACAGGGGGCGATTCACCCCTCCACTTT.

The V call is TRBV2, the J call TRBJ1-3; 11 nucleotides line up with TRBD1. The germline V gene has CDR1 SNHLY and CDR2 FYNNEI. J gave up 4 bases and V 3 bases, and 2 bases lay outside the gene matches. The CDR3 contains 15 residues. CDR3: CASSDGTGGGNTIYF. The CDR3 bases are TGTGCCAGCAGTGACGGGACAGGGGGAGGAAACACCATATATTTT.

V is TRBV20-1 and J is TRBJ1-1, with TRBD1 identical over 8 bases. Germline V gene lookup returns CDR1 DFQATT and CDR2 SNEGSKA (reference sequence). Trimming cost V 1 base and J 5 bases; bases outside gene matches: 15. CDR3 length equals 17 residues. CDR3 nucleotide sequence: TGCAGTGCTAGAGCTTTCGGACAGGGCCCAAGTGGGACTGAAGCTTTCTTT. It encodes CSARAFGQGPSGTEAFF.

This chain's CDR3 is CASYAQGASGYTF. The CDR3 bases are TGTGCCAGTTATGCGCAGGGGGCGAGTGGCTACACCTTC. This sequence joins TRBV19 and TRBJ1-2, with 8 bases lining up with TRBD1. The germline gives CDR1 LNHDA, CDR2 SQIVND (reference sequence). J lost 7 bases, V lost 8 bases, and 9 bases had no gene match. The CDR3 sequence is 13 residues long.

This clonotype was counted at least ten times. This chain joins TRBV11-2 and TRBJ2-1; TRBD2 aligns across 10 bases. The trim removed 5 bases at V and 6 bases at J, leaving 7 bases unmatched. Germline loops: CDR1 SGHAT, CDR2 FQNNGV. The CDR3 is 15 amino acids. The CDR3 sequence: CASSAPSGGINEQFF. The DNA for the CDR3 is TGTGCCAGCAGCGCGCCTAGCGGGGGTATCAATGAGCAGTTCTTC.

This clonotype was detected only a few times. V is TRBV18 and J is TRBJ2-3; D is unresolved. Trimming removed 3 bases from V and 6 bases from J, with 16 bases in between. This CDR3 contains 15 residues. CDR1 is KGHSH and CDR2 is LQKENI in the germline V gene. CDR3 in DNA: TGTGCCAGCTCACCTAGGCAGGTCGAAGGGGATACGCAGTATTTT. It specifies CASSPRQVEGDTQYF.

The sample holds many counts of this clonotype. This rearrangement joins TRBV6-1 to TRBJ1-2; D uncertain. This CDR3 has 12 amino acids. The V gene lost 2 bases and the J gene lost 6 bases, with 7 bases spanning the gap. Germline values: CDR1 MNHNS, CDR2 SASEGT. The CDR3 sequence: CASSEIGDGYTF. The CDR3 region has the DNA TGTGCCAGCAGTGAAATCGGGGATGGCTACACCTTC.

About this clonotype: It may be a read error: a sequence one base away is much more abundant. The chain employs TRBV29-1 and TRBJ2-5; D uncertain. V lost 4 bases and J 5 bases, leaving 17 bases between the germline ends. Germline CDR1 SQVTM, CDR2 ANQGSEA. CDR3 length: 14 residues. The CDR3 loop reads CSVASTPRRETQYF. The CDR3 bases are TGCAGCGTTGCATCGACACCCAGGCGGGAGACCCAGTACTTC.

The rearrangement links TRBV12-5 to TRBJ1-4; D unclear. CDR3 length: 16 amino acids. Trimming stripped 0 bases from V and 6 bases from J, with 14 bases between. Germline V gene data show CDR1 as LGHNT and CDR2 as FRNRAP. The CDR3: CASGLVPGLMDEKLFF. The CDR3 nucleotides are TGTGCTAGTGGTTTGGTACCCGGCCTAATGGATGAAAAACTGTTTTTT.